The 2 T cell receptor beta chains in this list originate from one sample, sequenced in a study of blood T cell repertoires in COVID-19. Using immunoSEQ multiplex PCR, the repertoire was profiled, and TCRdb retains in-frame clones only, with some absent. The sample shows 25,000 to 35,000 clones, around 92% of them seen only once. Sequenced input: peripheral blood. The receptor set was obtained from a man aged 50-59 years with active COVID-19.

This clone has just one count. The V and J genes are TRBV6-5 and TRBJ2-7, with 10 nucleotides matching TRBD1. The CDR3 runs 15 residues. V lost 6 bases and J lost 6; bases outside the gene matches: 11. From germline, CDR1 is MNHEY and CDR2 SVGAGI. The CDR3 nucleotides are TGTGCCAGCAGCCTCCTTTCCGGGACAGGGGCCGAGCAGTACTTC. It encodes CASSLLSGTGAEQYF.

The chain combines TRBV9 with TRBJ2-7; 8 positions match TRBD1. From germline, CDR1 is SGDLS and CDR2 YYNGEE. The J segment lost 4 bases and the V segment lost 2 bases, leaving 14 bases of the junction unmatched. The CDR3 runs 17 residues. The CDR3 loop reads CASSVHGQGQETYEQYF. CDR3 bases: TGTGCCAGCAGCGTTCACGGACAGGGACAAGAAACATACGAGCAGTACTTC.